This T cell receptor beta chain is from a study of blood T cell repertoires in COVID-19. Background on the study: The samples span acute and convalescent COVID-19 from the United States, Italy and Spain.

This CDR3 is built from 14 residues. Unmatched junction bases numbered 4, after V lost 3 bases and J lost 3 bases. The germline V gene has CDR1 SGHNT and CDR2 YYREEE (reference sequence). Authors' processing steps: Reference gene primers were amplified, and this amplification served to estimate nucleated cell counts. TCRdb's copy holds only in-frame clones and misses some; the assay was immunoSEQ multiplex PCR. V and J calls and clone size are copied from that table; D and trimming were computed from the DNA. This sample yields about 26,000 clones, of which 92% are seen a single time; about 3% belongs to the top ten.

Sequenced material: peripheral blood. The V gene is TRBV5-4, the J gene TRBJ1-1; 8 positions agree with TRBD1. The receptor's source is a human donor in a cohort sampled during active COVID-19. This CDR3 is CASSSRTGHTEAFF. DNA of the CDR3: TGTGCCAGCAGCTCAAGGACAGGGCACACTGAAGCTTTCTTT.